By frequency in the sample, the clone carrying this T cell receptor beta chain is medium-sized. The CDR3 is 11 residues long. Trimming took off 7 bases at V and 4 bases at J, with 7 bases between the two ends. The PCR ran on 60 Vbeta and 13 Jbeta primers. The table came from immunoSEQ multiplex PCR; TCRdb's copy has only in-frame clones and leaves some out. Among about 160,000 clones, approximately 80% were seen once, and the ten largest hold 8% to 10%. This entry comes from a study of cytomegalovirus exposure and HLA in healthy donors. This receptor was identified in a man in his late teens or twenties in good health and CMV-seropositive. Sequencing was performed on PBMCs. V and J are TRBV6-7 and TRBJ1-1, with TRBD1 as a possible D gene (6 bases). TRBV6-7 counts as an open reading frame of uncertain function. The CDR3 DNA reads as TGTGCCAGCAAACAGGGCACTGAAGCTTTCTTT. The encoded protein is CASKQGTEAFF.